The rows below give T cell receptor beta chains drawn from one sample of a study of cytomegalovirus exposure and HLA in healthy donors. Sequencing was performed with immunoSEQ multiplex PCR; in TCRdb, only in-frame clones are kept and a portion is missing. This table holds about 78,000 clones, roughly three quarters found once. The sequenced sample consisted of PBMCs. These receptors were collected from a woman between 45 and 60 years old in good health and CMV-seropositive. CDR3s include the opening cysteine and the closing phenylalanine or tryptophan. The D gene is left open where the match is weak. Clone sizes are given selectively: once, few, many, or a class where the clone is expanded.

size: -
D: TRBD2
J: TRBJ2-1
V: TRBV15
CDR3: CATSLGLAGVYNEQFF
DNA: TGTGCCACCAGCCTCGGACTAGCGGGAGTGTACAATGAGCAGTTCTTC

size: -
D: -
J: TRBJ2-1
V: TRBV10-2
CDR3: CASSGSHTPFF
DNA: TGCGCCAGCAGTGGAAGCCATACCCCGTTCTTC

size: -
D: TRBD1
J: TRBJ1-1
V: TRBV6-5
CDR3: CASSYLGQESTEAFF
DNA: TGTGCCAGCAGTTACCTGGGACAGGAATCCACTGAAGCTTTCTTT

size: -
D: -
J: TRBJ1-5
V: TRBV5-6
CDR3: CASSRGAREGHQPQHF
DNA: TGTGCCAGCAGCCGGGGGGCCAGGGAAGGGCATCAGCCCCAGCATTTT

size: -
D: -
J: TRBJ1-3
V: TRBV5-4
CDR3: CASSQEEARPAALGNTIYF
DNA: TGTGCCAGCAGCCAAGAGGAGGCTAGACCTGCCGCCCTCGGAAACACCATATATTTT

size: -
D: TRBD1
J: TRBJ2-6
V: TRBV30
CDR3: CAWDREGGANVLTF
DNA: TGTGCCTGGGACAGGGAAGGAGGGGCCAACGTCCTGACTTTC

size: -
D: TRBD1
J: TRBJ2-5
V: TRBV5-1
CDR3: CASSYLTGDGETQYF
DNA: TGCGCCAGCAGCTATTTGACAGGGGATGGGGAGACCCAGTACTTC

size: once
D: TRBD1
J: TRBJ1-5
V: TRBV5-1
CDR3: CASSFSGTGDQPQHF
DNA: TGCGCCAGCAGCTTCTCCGGGACAGGGGATCAGCCCCAGCATTTT

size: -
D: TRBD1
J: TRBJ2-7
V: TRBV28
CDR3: CASSFGQDYEQYF
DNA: TGTGCCAGCAGTTTTGGACAGGACTACGAGCAGTACTTC

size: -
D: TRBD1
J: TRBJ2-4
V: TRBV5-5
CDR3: CASSLKDRGRIENIQYF
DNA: TGTGCCAGCAGCCTAAAGGACAGGGGGCGTATCGAAAACATTCAGTACTTC

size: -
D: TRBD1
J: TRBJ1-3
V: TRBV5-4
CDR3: CASSRSGTGFGNTIYF
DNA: TGTGCCAGCAGCAGATCCGGGACAGGGTTTGGAAACACCATATATTTT

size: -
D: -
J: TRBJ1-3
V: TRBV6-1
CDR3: CASSEAYWGAGNTIYF
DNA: TGTGCCAGCAGTGAAGCTTACTGGGGCGCGGGAAACACCATATATTTT

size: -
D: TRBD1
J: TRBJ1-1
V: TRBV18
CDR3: CASSPTGDATEAFF
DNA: TGTGCCAGCTCACCCACAGGGGATGCGACTGAAGCTTTCTTT

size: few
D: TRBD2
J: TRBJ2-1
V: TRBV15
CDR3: CATSSGTSGPYNEQFF
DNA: TGTGCCACCTCTTCTGGGACTAGCGGGCCCTACAATGAGCAGTTCTTC

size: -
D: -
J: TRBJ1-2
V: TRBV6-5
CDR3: CASSGGGSSNYGYTF
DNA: TGTGCCAGCTCCGGGGGGGGCAGTAGTAACTATGGCTACACCTTC

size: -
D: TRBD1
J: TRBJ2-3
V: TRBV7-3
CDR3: CASSTTTGGKYGDTQYF
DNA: TGTGCCAGCAGCACGACCACAGGGGGCAAATATGGAGATACGCAGTATTTT

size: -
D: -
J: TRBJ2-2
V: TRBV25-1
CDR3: CANSGDTGELFF
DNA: TGTGCCAACTCGGGGGACACCGGGGAGCTGTTTTTT

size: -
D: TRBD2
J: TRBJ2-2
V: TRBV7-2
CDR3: CASSTSGRGNGELFF
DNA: TGTGCCAGCAGCACTAGCGGGAGGGGTAACGGGGAGCTGTTTTTT

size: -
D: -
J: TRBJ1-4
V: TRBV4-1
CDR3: CASSQDTGGGGVRKLFF
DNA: TGCGCCAGCAGCCAAGATACGGGGGGAGGGGGGGTTCGGAAACTGTTTTTT

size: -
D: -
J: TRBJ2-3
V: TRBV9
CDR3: CASSRLDSYTDTQYF
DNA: TGTGCCAGCAGCCGGCTCGACAGCTACACAGATACGCAGTATTTT

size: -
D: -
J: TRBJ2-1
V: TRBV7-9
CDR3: CASSILDSPRAFF
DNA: TGTGCCAGCAGCATACTTGACAGTCCCCGAGCGTTCTTC

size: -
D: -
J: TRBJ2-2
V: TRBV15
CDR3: CATSNPRDTFAGELFF
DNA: TGTGCCACCAGCAACCCCCGGGACACTTTCGCCGGGGAGCTGTTTTTT

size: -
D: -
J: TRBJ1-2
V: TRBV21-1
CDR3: CASSRRFDYGYTF
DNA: TGTGCCAGCAGCCGCAGGTTCGACTATGGCTACACCTTC

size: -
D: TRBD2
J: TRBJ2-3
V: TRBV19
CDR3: CASASWASGDSAQYF
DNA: TGTGCCAGTGCCAGCTGGGCTAGCGGGGATTCGGCGCAGTATTTT

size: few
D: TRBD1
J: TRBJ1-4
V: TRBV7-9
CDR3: CASSSNRGLEKLFF
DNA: TGTGCCAGCAGCTCTAACAGGGGGTTGGAAAAACTGTTTTTT

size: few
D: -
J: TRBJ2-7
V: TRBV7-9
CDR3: CASSVGHPYEQYF
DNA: TGTGCCAGCAGCGTGGGACATCCCTACGAGCAGTACTTC

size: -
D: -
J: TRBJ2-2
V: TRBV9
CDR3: CASSVTGNTGELFF
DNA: TGTGCCAGCAGCGTAACGGGGAACACCGGGGAGCTGTTTTTT

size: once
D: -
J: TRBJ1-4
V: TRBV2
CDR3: CAGKIAANEKLFF
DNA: TGTGCCGGAAAAATCGCGGCTAATGAAAAACTGTTTTTT

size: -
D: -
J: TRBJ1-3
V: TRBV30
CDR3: CAWSGQGNTIYF
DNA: TGTGCCTGGAGTGGACAGGGAAACACCATATATTTT

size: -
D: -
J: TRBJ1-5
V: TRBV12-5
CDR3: CASGLVGGSRQPQHF
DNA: TGTGCTAGTGGTTTGGTGGGAGGTTCACGTCAGCCCCAGCATTTT

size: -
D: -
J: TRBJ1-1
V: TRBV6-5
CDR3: CASSYSTGVNTEAFF
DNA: TGTGCCAGCAGTTACTCGACAGGCGTGAACACTGAAGCTTTCTTT

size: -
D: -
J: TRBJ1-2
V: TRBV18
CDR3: CASSPPNRNLDGYTF
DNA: TGTGCCAGCTCACCACCGAACAGGAACCTGGACGGCTACACCTTC

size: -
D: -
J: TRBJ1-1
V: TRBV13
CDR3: CASSPQGGGNTEAFF
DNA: TGTGCCAGCAGCCCCCAGGGCGGGGGGAACACTGAAGCTTTCTTT

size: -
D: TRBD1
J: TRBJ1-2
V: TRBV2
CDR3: CASSLDRAKYGYTF
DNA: TGTGCCAGCAGTCTTGACAGGGCCAAATATGGCTACACCTTC

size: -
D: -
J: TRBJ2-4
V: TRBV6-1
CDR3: CASTHRDVAKNIQYF
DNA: TGTGCCAGCACCCACAGGGACGTAGCCAAAAACATTCAGTACTTC

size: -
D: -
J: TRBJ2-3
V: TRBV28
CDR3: CAHRGATSTDTQYF
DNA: TGTGCCCATCGTGGGGCTACTAGCACAGATACGCAGTATTTT

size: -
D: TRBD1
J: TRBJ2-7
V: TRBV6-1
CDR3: CASSGGDRSSYEQYF
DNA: TGTGCCAGCAGTGGAGGGGACAGGAGCTCCTACGAGCAGTACTTC

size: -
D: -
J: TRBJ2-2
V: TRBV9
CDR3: CASSRGGQSTGELFF
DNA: TGTGCCAGCAGCAGGGGGGGCCAAAGCACCGGGGAGCTGTTTTTT

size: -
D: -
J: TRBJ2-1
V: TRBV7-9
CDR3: CASTPDMWNEQFF
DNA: TGTGCCAGCACTCCCGACATGTGGAATGAGCAGTTCTTC

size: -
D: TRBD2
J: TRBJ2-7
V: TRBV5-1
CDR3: CASSLAGGGLYEQYF
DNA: TGCGCCAGCAGCTTGGCCGGGGGGGGTCTATACGAGCAGTACTTC

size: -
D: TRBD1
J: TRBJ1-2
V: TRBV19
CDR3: CASSRTGRNYGYTF
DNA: TGTGCCAGTAGTAGGACAGGGAGGAACTATGGCTACACCTTC

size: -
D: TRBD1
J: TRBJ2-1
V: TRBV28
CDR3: CASSILGDRGNEQFF
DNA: TGTGCCAGCAGTATTCTCGGGGACAGGGGAAATGAGCAGTTCTTC

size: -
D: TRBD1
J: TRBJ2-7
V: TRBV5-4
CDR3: CASSSGTGALSYEQYF
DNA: TGTGCCAGCAGTTCCGGGACAGGGGCCCTCTCCTACGAGCAGTACTTC

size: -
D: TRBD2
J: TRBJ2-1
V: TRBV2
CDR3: CASSYFTSPTSGRAGEQFF
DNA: TGTGCCAGCAGTTACTTTACTTCCCCGACTAGCGGGAGGGCCGGTGAGCAGTTCTTC

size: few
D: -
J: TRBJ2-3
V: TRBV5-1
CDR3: CASSLRQSTDTQYF
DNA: TGCGCCAGCAGCCTAAGACAAAGCACAGATACGCAGTATTTT

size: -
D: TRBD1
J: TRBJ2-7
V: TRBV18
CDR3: CASSPLDRAYEQYF
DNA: TGTGCCAGCTCACCTTTGGACAGGGCCTACGAGCAGTACTTC

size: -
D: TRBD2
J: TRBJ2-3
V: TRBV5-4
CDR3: CASRLAGTDTQYF
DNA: TGTGCCAGCAGACTAGCGGGCACAGATACGCAGTATTTT

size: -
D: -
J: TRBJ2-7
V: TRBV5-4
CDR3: CASSPRDNPYEQYF
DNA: TGTGCCAGCAGCCCTCGGGACAACCCCTACGAGCAGTACTTC

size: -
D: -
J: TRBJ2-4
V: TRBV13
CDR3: CASSTGKNIQYF
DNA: TGTGCCAGCTCCACAGGGAAAAACATTCAGTACTTC

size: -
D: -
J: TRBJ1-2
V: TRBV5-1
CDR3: CASSSTGLNDNYGYTF
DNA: TGCGCCAGCAGCTCTACAGGGCTGAACGATAACTATGGCTACACCTTC

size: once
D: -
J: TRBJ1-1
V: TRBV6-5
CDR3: CAVGTTEAFF
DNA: TGTGCCGTAGGGACTACTGAAGCTTTCTTT

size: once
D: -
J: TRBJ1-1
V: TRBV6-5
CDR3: CASTQNTEAFF
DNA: TGTGCCAGCACCCAGAACACTGAAGCTTTCTTT